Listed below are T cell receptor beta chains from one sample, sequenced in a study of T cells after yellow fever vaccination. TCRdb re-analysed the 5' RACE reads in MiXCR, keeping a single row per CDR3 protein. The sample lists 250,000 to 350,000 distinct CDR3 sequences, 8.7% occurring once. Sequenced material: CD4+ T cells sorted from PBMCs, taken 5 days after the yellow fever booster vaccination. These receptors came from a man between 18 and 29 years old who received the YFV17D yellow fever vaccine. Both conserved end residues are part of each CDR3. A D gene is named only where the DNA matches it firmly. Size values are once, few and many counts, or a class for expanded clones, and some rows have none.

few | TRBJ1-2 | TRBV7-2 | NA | CASSLNLGQNYGYTF | TGTGCCAGCAGCTTAAATCTGGGTCAGAACTATGGCTACACCTTC
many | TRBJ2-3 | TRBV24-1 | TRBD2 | CATSEAGLAADTQYF | TGTGCCACCAGTGAGGCGGGACTAGCGGCAGATACGCAGTATTTT
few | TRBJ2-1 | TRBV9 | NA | CASSPRTYNNEQFF | TGTGCCAGCAGCCCGCGGACTTACAACAATGAGCAGTTCTTC
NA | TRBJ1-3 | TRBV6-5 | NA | CASSYSLPLGTIYF | TGTGCCAGCAGTTACTCCCTACCCTTGGGCACCATATATTTT
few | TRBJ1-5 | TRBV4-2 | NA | CASSQDAANQPQHF | TGTGCCAGCAGCCAAGATGCCGCTAATCAGCCCCAGCATTTT
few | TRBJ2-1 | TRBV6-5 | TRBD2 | CASSYPEGTSEYNEQFF | TGTGCCAGCAGTTACCCAGAGGGGACTAGCGAATACAATGAGCAGTTCTTC
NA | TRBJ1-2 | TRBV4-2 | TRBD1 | CASSQGVGQGGRGSGYTF | TGTGCCAGCAGCCAAGGGGTGGGACAGGGGGGTAGAGGAAGTGGCTACACCTTC
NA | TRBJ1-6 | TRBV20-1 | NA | CSAVGPPNSPLHF | TGCAGTGCTGTGGGACCGCCAAATTCACCCCTCCACTTT
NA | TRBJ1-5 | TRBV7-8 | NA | CASSLSSNQPQHF | TGTGCCAGCAGCTTAAGTAGCAATCAGCCCCAGCATTTT
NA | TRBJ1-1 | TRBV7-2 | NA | CASSLELGNTEAFF | TGTGCCAGCAGCTTAGAGCTGGGAAACACTGAAGCTTTCTTT
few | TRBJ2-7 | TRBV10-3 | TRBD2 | CAIKASGGYEQYF | TGTGCCATCAAGGCTAGCGGGGGGTACGAGCAGTACTTC
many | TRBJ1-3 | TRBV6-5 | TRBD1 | CASTSGGDPFNTIYF | TGTGCCAGCACTTCAGGGGGGGATCCTTTCAACACCATATATTTT
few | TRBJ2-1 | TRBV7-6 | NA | CASTPTVGPAHEQFF | TGTGCCAGCACTCCGACAGTAGGCCCGGCCCATGAGCAGTTCTTC
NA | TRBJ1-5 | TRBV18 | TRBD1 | CASSPYGQGNQPQHF | TGTGCCAGCTCACCCTATGGACAGGGGAATCAGCCCCAGCATTTT
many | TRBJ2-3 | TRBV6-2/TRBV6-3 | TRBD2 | CASNRAGSTDTQYF | TGTGCCAGCAATAGAGCGGGGTCCACAGATACGCAGTATTTT
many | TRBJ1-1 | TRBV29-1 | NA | CSVEVGGMNTEAFF | TGCAGCGTTGAAGTCGGGGGCATGAACACTGAAGCTTTCTTT
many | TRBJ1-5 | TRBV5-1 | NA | CASSFNGEGQPQHF | TGCGCCAGCAGCTTTAACGGGGAGGGTCAGCCCCAGCATTTT
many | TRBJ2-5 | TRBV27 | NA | CASSFLRKPGETQYF | TGTGCCAGCAGTTTTCTTCGGAAACCCGGGGAGACCCAGTACTTC